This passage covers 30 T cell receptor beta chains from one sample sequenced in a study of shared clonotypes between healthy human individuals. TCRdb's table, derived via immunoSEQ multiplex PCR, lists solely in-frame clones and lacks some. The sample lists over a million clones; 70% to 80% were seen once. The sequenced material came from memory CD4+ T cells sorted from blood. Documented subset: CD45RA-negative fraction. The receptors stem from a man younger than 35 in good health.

The CDR3 region is CASSLVGGGTTDTQYF. The CDR3, as DNA: TGTGCCAGCAGCTTGGTCGGCGGGGGGACCACAGATACGCAGTATTTT. This chain uses TRBV5-6 with TRBJ2-3, with TRBD2 identical over 8 bases. V lost 0 bases to trimming and J lost 2 bases; unmatched junction nucleotides: 5. The germline V gene encodes CDR1 SGHDT and CDR2 YYEEEE. The CDR3 has 16 amino acids.

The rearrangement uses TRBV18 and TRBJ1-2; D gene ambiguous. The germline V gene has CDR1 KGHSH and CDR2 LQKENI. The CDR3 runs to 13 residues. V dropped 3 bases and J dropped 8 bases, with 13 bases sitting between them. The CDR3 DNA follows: TGTGCCAGCTCACCCGACCTTCCTATAGGCTACACCTTC. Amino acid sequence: CASSPDLPIGYTF.

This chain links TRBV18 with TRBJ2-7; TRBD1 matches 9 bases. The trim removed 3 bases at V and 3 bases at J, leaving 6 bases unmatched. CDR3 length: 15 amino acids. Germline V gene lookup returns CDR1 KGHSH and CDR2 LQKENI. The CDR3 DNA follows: TGTGCCAGCTCACCGCTCCGGGACAGGGTCTACGAGCAGTACTTC. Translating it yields CASSPLRDRVYEQYF.

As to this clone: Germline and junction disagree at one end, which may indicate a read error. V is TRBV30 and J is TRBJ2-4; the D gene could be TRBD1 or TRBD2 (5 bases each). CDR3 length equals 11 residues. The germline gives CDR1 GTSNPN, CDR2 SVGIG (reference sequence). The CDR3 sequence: CAWSRDLRWDF. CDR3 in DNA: TGTGCCTGGAGCCGGGACCTCAGGTGGGACTTC.

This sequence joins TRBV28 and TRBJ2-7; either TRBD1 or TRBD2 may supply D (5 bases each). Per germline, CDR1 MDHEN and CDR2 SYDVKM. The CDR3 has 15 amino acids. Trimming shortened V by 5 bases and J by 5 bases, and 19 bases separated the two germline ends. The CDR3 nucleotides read TGTGCCAGCAGTCCCCTAGGGACCCCCGATAACGAGCAGTACTTC. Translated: CASSPLGTPDNEQYF.

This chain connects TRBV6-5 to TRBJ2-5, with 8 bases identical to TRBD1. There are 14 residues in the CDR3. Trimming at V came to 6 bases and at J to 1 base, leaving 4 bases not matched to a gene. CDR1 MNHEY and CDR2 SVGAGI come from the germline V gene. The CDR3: CASSDTGGQETQYF. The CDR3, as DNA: TGTGCCAGCAGCGATACAGGGGGCCAAGAGACCCAGTACTTC.

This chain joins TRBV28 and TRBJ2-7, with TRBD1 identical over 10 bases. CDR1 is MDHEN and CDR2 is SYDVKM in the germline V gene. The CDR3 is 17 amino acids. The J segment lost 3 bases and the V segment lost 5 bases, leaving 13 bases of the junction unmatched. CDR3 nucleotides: TGTGCCAGCAGTAGTGGGACAGGGGCGAACTTCCACTACGAGCAGTACTTC. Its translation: CASSSGTGANFHYEQYF.

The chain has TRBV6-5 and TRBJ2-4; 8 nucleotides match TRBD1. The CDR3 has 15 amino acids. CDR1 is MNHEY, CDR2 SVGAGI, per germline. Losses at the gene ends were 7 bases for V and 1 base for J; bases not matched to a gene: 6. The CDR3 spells CASTQTGGAKNIQYF. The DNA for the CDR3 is TGTGCCAGCACCCAAACAGGGGGTGCCAAAAACATTCAGTACTTC.

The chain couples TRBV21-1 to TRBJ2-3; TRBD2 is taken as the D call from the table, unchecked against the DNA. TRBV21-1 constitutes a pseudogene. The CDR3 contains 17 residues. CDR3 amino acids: CASSNKLAYEGTDTQYF. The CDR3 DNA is TGTGCCAGCAGCAACAAACTAGCGTACGAGGGTACAGATACGCAGTATTTT.

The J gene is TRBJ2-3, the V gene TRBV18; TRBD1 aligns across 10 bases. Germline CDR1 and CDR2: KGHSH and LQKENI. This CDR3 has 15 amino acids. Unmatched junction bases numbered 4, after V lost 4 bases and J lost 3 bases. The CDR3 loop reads CASSRDRGRTDTQYF. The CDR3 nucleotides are TGTGCCAGCTCACGGGACAGGGGCAGAACAGATACGCAGTATTTT.

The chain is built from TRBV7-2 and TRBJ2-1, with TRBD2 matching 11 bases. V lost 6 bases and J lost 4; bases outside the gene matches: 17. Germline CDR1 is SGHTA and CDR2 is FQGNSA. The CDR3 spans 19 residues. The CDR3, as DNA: TGTGCCAGCAGGTTCCGAGTAGGACTAGCGGGTTCTCTTTACAATGAGCAGTTCTTC. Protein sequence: CASRFRVGLAGSLYNEQFF. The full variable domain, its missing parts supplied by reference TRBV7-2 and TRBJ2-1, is GAGVSQSPSNKVTEKGKDVELRCDPISGHTALYWYRQSLGQGLEFLIYFQGNSAPDKSGLPSDRFSAERTGGSVSTLTIQRTQQEDSAVYLCASRFRVGLAGSLYNEQFFGPGTRLTVL.

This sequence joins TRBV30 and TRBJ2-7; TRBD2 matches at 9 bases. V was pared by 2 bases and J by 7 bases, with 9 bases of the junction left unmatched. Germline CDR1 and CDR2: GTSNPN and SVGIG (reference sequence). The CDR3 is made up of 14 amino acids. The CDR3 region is CAWSISSGDGEQYF. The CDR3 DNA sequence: TGTGCCTGGAGTATCTCTAGCGGGGATGGGGAGCAGTACTTC.

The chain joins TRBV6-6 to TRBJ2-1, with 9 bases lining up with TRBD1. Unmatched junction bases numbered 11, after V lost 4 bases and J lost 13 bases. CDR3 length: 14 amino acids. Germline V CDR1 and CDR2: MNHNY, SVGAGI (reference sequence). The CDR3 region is CASSSPQGAALQFF. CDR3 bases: TGTGCCAGCAGTTCCCCACAGGGGGCTGCTCTTCAGTTCTTC.

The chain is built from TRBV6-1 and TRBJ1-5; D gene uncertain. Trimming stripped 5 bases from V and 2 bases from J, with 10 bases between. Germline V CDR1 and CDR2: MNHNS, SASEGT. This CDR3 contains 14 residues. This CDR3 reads CASSPGNGNQPQHF. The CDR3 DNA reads TGTGCCAGCAGTCCGGGGAACGGCAATCAGCCCCAGCATTTT.

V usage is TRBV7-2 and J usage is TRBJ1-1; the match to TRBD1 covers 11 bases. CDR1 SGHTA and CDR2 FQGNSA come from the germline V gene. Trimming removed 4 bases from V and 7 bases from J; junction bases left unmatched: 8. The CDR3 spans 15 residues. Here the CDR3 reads CASSYGQGAEGEAFF. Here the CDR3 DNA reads TGTGCCAGCAGCTATGGACAGGGGGCAGAAGGTGAAGCTTTCTTT. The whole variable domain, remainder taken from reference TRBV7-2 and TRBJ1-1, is GAGVSQSPSNKVTEKGKDVELRCDPISGHTALYWYRQSLGQGLEFLIYFQGNSAPDKSGLPSDRFSAERTGGSVSTLTIQRTQQEDSAVYLCASSYGQGAEGEAFFGQGTRLTVV.

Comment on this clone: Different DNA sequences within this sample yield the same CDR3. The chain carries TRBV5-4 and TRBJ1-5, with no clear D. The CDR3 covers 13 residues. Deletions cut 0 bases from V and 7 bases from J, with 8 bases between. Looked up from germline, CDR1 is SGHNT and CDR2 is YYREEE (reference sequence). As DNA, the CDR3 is TGTGCCAGCAGCTTGGGGATTGACCAGCCCCAGCATTTT. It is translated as CASSLGIDQPQHF.

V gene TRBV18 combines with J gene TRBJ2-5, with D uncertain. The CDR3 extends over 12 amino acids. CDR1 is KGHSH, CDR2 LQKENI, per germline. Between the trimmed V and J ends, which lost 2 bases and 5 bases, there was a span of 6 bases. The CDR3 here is CASSPKEETQYF. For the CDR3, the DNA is TGTGCCAGCTCACCAAAGGAGGAGACCCAGTACTTC.

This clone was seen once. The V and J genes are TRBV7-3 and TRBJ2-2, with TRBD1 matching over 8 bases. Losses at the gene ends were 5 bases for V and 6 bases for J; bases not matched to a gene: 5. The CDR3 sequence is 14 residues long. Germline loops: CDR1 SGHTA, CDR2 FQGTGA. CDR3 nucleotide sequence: TGTGCCAGCAGCCGGACAGGGAGCCCCGGGGAGCTGTTTTTT. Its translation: CASSRTGSPGELFF. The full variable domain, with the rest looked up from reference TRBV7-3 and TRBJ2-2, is GAGVSQTPSNKVTEKGKYVELRCDPISGHTALYWYRQSLGQGPEFLIYFQGTGAADDSGLPNDRFFAVRPEGSVSTLKIQRTERGDSAVYLCASSRTGSPGELFFGEGSRLTVL.

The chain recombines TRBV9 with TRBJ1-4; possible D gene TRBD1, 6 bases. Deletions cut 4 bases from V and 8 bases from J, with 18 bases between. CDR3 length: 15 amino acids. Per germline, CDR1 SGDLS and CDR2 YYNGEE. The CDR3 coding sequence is TGTGCCAGCAGCCCAAACGCGGGGGCTGGAGAAAAACTGTTTTTT. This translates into CASSPNAGAGEKLFF.

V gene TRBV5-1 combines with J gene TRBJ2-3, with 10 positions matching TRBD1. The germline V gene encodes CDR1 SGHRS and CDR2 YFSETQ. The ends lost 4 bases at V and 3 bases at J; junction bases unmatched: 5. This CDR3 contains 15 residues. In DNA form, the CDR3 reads TGCGCCAGCAGCGGTCGGGACAGGGGAACAGATACGCAGTATTTT. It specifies CASSGRDRGTDTQYF.

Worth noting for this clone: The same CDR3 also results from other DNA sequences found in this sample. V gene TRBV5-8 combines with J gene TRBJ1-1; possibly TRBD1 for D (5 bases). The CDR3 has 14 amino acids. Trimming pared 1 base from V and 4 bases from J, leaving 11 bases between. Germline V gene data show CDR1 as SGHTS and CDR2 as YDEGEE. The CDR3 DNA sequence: TGTGCCAGCAGCTTGAATGGGGGAGGCACTGAAGCTTTCTTT. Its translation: CASSLNGGGTEAFF.

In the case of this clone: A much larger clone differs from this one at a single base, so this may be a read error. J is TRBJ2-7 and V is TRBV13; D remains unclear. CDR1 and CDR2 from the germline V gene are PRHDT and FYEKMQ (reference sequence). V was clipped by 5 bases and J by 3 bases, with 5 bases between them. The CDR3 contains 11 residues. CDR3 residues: CASSQNYEQYF. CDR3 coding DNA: TGTGCCAGCAGCCAGAACTACGAGCAGTACTTC.

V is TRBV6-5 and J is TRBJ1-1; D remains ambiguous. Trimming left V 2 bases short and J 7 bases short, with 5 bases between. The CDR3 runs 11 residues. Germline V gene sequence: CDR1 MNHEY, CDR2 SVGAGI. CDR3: CASSYPDEAFF. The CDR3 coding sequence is TGTGCCAGCAGTTACCCAGATGAAGCTTTCTTT.

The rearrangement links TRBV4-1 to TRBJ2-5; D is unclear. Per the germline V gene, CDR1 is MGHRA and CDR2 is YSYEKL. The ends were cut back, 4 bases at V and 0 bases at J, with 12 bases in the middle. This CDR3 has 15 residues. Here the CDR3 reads CASSLIPGNQETQYF. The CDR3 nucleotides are TGCGCCAGCAGCCTAATTCCGGGCAACCAAGAGACCCAGTACTTC.

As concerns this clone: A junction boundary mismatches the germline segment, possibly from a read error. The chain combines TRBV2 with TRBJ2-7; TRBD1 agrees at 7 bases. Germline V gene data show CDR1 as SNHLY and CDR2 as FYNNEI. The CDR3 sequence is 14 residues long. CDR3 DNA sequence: TGTGCCAGCAGGGAAGTACAGGGGACCTACGAGCAGTACTTC. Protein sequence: CASREVQGTYEQYF.

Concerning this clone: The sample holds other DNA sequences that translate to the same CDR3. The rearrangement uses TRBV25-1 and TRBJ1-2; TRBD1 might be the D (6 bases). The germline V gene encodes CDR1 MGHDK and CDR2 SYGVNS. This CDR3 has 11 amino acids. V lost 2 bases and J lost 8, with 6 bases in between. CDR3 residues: CASSEQGGYTF. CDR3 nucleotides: TGTGCCAGCAGTGAACAGGGGGGCTACACCTTC.

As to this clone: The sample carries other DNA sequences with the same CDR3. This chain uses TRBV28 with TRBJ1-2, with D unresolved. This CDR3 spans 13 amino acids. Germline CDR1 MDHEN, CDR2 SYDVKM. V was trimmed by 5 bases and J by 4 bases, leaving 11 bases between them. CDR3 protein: CASSPGKGYGYTF. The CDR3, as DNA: TGTGCCAGCAGTCCCGGGAAAGGCTATGGCTACACCTTC.

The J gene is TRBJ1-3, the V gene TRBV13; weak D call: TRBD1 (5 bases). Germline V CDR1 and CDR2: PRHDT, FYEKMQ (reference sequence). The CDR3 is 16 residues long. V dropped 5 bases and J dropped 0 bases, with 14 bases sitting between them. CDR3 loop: CASSNPLGRSGNTIYF. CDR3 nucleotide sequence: TGTGCCAGCAGCAACCCATTGGGACGCTCTGGAAACACCATATATTTT.

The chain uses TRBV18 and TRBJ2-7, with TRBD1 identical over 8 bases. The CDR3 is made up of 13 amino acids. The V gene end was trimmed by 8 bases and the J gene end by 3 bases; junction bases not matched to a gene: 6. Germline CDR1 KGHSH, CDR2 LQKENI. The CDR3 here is CASGQGLNYEQYF. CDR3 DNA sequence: TGTGCCAGCGGACAGGGATTGAACTACGAGCAGTACTTC.

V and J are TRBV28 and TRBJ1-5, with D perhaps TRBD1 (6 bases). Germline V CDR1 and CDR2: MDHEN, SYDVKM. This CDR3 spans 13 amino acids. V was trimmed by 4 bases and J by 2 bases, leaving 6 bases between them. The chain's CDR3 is CASSYRGNQPQHF. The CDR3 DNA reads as TGTGCCAGCAGTTACAGGGGCAATCAGCCCCAGCATTTT.